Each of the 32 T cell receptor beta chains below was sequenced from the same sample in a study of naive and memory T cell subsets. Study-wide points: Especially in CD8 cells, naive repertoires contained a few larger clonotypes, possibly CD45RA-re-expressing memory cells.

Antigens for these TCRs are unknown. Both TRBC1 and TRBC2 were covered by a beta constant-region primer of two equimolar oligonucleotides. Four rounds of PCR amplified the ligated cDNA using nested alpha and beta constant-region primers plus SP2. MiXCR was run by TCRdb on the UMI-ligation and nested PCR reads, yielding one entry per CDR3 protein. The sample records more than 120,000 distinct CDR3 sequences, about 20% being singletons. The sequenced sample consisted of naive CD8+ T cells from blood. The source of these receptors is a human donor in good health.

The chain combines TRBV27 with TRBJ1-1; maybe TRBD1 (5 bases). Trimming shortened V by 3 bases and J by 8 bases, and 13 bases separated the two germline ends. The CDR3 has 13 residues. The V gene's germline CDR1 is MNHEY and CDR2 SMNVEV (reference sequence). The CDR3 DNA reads TGTGCCAGCAGTTTCGGGGCTCCCGGGGAAGCTTTCTTT. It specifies CASSFGAPGEAFF.

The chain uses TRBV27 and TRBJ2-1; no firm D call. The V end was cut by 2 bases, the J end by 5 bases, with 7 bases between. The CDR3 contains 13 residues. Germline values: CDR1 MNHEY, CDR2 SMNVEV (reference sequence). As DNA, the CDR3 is TGTGCCAGCAGTTTAGCACTTAACAATGAGCAGTTCTTC. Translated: CASSLALNNEQFF.

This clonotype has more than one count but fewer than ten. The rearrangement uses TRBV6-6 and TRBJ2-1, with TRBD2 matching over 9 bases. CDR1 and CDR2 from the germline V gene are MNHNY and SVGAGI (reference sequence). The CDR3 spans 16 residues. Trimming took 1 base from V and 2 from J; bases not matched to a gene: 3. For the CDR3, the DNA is TGTGCCAGCAGTTACTGGCGGGAGGGCCCCTACAATGAGCAGTTCTTC. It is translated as CASSYWREGPYNEQFF.

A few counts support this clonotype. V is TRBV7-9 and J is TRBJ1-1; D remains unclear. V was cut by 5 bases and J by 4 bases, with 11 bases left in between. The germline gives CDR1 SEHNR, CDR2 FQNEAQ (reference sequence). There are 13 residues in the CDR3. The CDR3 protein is CASSQVAGTEAFF. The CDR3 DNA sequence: TGTGCCAGCAGCCAAGTCGCGGGCACTGAAGCTTTCTTT.

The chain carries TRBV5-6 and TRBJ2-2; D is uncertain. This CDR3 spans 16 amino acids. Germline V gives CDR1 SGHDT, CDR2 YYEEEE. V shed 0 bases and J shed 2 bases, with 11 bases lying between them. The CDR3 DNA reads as TGTGCCAGCAGCTTGGCGGCACGGGCAAACACCGGGGAGCTGTTTTTT. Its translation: CASSLAARANTGELFF. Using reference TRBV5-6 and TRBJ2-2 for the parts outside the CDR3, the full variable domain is DAGVTQSPTHLIKTRGQQVTLRCSPKSGHDTVSWYQQALGQGPQFIFQYYEEEERQRGNFPDRFSGHQFPNYSSELNVNALLLGDSALYLCASSLAARANTGELFFGEGSRLTVL.

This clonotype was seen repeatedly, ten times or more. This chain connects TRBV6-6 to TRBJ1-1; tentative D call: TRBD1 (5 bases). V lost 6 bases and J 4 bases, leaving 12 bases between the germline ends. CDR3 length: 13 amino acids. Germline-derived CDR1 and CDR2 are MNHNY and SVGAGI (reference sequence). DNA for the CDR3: TGTGCCAGCAGCCTGGGACGAGGCACTGAAGCTTTCTTT. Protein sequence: CASSLGRGTEAFF.

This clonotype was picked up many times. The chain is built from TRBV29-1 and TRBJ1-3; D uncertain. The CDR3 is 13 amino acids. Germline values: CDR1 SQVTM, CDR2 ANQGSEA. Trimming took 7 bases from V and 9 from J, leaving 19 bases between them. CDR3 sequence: CSALGGSGFTIYF. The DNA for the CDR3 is TGCAGCGCCCTTGGAGGATCCGGGTTCACCATATATTTT.

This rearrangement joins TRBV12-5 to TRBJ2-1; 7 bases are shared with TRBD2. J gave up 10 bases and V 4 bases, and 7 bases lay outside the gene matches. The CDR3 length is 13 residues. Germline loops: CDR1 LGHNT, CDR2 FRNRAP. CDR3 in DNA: TGTGCTAGTGGTTCCTCGGCGGGAGACGAGCAGTTCTTC. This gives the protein CASGSSAGDEQFF.

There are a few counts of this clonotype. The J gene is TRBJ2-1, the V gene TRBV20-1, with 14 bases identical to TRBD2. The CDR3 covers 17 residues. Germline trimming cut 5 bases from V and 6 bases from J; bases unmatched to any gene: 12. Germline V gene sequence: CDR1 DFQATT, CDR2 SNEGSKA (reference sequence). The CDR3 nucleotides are TGCAGTGCTGAGGGACTAGCGGGAGTGGTCCCCTCCAATGAGCAGTTCTTC. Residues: CSAEGLAGVVPSNEQFF.

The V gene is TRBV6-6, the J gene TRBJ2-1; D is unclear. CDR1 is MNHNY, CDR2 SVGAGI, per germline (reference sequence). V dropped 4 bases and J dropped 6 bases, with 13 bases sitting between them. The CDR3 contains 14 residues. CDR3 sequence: CASSSPQSANEQFF. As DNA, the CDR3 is TGTGCCAGCAGTTCACCCCAGTCGGCCAATGAGCAGTTCTTC.

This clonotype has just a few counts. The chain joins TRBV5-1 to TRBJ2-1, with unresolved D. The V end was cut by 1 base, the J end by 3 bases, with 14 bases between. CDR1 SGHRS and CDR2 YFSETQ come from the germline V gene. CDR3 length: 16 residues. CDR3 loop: CASSLPLTGIYNEQFF. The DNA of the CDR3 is TGCGCCAGCAGCTTGCCACTGACCGGTATCTACAATGAGCAGTTCTTC.

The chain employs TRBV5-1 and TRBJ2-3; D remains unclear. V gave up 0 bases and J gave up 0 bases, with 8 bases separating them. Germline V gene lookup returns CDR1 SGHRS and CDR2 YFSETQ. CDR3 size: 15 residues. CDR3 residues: CASSLGSGSTDTQYF. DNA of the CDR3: TGCGCCAGCAGCTTGGGGTCAGGCAGCACAGATACGCAGTATTTT. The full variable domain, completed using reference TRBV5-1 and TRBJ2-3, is KAGVTQTPRYLIKTRGQQVTLSCSPISGHRSVSWYQQTPGQGLQFLFEYFSETQRNKGNFPGRFSGRQFSNSRSEMNVSTLELGDSALYLCASSLGSGSTDTQYFGPGTRLTVL.

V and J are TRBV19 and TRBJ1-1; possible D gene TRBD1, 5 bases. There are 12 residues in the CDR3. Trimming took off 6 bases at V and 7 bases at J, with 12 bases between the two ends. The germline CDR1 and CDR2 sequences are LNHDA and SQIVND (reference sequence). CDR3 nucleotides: TGTGCCAGTAGGCCCGGGACCCTTGAAGCTTTCTTT. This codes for CASRPGTLEAFF.

The CDR3 region is CASSPLLGSGEQYF. The CDR3 nucleotides are TGTGCCAGCAGTCCGTTATTGGGTAGCGGCGAGCAGTACTTC. V and J are TRBV27 and TRBJ2-7; D possibly corresponds to TRBD2 (6 bases). Deletions cut 5 bases from V and 6 bases from J, with 17 bases between. The CDR3 contains 14 residues. Germline CDR1 reads MNHEY; CDR2 reads SMNVEV (reference sequence).

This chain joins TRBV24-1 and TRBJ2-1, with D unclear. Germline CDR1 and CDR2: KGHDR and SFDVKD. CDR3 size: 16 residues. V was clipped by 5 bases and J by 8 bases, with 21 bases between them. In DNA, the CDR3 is TGTGCCACCAGTGCGATCAAGGCCCACACTATCGATGAGCAGTTCTTC. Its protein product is CATSAIKAHTIDEQFF.

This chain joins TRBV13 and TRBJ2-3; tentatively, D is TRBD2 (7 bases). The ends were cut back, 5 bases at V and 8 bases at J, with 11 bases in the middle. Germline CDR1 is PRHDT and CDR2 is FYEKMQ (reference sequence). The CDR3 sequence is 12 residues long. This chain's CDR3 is CASSRGAATQYF. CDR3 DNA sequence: TGTGCCAGCAGCCGGGGGGCGGCTACGCAGTATTTT. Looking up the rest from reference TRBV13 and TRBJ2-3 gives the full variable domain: AAGVIQSPRHLIKEKRETATLKCYPIPRHDTVYWYQQGPGQDPQFLISFYEKMQSDKGSIPDRFSAQQFSDYHSELNMSSLELGDSALYFCASSRGAATQYFGPGTRLTVL.

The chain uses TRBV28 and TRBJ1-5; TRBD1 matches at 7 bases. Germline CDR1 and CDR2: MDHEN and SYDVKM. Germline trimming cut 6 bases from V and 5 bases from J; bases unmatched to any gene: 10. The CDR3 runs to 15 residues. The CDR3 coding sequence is TGTGCCAGCAGCATCGAGGGGGCTTTTGATCAGCCCCAGCATTTT. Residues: CASSIEGAFDQPQHF.

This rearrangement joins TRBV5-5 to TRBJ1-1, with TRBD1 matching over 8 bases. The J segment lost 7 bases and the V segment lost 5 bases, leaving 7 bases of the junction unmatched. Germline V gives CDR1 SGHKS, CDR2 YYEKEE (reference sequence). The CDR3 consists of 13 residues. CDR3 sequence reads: CASRRTGLDEAFF. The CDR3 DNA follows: TGTGCCAGCAGGAGGACAGGGCTGGATGAAGCTTTCTTT.

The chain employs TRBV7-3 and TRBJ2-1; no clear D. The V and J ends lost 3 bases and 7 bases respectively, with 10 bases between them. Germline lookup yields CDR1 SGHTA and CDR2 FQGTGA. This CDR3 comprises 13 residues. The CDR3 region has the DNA TGTGCCAGCAGCTTCGGGTCATTAAATGAGCAGTTCTTC. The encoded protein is CASSFGSLNEQFF. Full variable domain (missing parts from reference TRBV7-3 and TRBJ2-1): GAGVSQTPSNKVTEKGKYVELRCDPISGHTALYWYRQSLGQGPEFLIYFQGTGAADDSGLPNDRFFAVRPEGSVSTLKIQRTERGDSAVYLCASSFGSLNEQFFGPGTRLTVL.

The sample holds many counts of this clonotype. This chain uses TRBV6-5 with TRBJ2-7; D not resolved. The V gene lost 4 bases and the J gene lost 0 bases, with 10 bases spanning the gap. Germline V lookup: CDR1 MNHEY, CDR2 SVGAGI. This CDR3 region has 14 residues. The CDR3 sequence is CASSFSGNSYEQYF. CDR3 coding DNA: TGTGCCAGCAGTTTCTCAGGAAACTCCTACGAGCAGTACTTC.

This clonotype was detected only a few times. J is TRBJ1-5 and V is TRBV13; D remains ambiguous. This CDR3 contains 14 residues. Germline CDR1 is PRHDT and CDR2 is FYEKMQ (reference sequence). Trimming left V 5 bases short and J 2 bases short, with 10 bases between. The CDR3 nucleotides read TGTGCCAGCAGCCCGGGCCCGGGCAATCAGCCCCAGCATTTT. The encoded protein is CASSPGPGNQPQHF.

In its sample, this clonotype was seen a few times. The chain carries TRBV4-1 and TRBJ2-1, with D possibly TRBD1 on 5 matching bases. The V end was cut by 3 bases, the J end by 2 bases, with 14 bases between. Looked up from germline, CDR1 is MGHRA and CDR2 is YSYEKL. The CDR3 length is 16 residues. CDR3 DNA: TGCGCCAGCAGCCACCACCCGGCGGACACCTACAATGAGCAGTTCTTC. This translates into CASSHHPADTYNEQFF.

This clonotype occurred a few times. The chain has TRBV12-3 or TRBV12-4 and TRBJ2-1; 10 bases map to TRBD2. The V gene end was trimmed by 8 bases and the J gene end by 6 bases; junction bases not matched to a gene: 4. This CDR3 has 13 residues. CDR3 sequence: CASGLAGANEQFF. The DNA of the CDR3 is TGTGCCAGCGGTCTAGCGGGAGCCAATGAGCAGTTCTTC.

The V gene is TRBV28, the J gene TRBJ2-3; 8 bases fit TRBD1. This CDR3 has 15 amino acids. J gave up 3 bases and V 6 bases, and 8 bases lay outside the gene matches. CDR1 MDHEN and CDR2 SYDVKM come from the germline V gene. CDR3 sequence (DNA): TGTGCCAGCAGCACCGACAGGGGCCAAACAGATACGCAGTATTTT. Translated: CASSTDRGQTDTQYF.

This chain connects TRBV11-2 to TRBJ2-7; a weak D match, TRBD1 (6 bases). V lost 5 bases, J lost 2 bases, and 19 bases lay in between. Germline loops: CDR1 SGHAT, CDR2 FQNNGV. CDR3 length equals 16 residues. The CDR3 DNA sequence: TGTGCCAGCAGCCTAATCCGACACAGGGACGCCTACGAGCAGTACTTC. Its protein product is CASSLIRHRDAYEQYF. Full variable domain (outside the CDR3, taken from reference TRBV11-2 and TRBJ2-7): EAGVAQSPRYKIIEKRQSVAFWCNPISGHATLYWYQQILGQGPKLLIQFQNNGVVDDSQLPKDRFSAERLKGVDSTLKIQPAKLEDSAVYLCASSLIRHRDAYEQYFGPGTRLTVT.

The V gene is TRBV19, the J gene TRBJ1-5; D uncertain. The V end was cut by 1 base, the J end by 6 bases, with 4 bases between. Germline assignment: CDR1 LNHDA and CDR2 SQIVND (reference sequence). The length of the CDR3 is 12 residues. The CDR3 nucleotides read TGTGCCAGTAGTATAGGTGTTCAGCCCCAGCATTTT. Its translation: CASSIGVQPQHF.

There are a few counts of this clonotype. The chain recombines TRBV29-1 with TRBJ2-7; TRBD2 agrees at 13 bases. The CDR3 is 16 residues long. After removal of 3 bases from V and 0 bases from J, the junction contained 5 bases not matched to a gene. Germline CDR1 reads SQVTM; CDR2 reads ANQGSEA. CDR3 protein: CSVEGTSGTNSYEQYF. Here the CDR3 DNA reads TGCAGCGTTGAGGGGACTAGCGGGACTAACTCCTACGAGCAGTACTTC.

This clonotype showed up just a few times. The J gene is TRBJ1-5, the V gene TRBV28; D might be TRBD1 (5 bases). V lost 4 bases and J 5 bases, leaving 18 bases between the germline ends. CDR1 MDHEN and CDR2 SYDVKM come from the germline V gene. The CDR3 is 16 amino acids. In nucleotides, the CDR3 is TGTGCCAGCAGTTCGCCCGGGACCCAAGGCGATCAGCCCCAGCATTTT. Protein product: CASSSPGTQGDQPQHF.

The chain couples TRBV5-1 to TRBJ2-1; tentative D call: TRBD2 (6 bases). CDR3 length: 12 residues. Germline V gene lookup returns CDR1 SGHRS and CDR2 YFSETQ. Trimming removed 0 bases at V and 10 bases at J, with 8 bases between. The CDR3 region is CASSLAGLEQFF. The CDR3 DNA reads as TGCGCCAGCAGCTTGGCCGGACTAGAGCAGTTCTTC.

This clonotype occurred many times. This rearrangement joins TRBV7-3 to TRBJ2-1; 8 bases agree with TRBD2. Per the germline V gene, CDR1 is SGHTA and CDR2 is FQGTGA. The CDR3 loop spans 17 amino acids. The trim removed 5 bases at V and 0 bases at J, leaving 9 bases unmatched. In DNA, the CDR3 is TGTGCCAGCAGCCAAACTAGCGGTGACTTCTCCTACAATGAGCAGTTCTTC. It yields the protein CASSQTSGDFSYNEQFF.

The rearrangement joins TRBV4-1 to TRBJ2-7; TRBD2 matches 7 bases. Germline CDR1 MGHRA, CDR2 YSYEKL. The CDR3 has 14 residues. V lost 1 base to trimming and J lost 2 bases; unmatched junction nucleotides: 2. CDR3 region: CASSQVGTTYEQYF. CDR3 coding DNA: TGCGCCAGCAGCCAAGTGGGGACTACCTACGAGCAGTACTTC.

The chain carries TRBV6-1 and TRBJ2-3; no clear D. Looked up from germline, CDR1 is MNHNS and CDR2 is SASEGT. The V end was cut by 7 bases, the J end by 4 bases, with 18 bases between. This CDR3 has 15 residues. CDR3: CASTEMTRPADTQYF. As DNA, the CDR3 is TGTGCCAGCACCGAGATGACCCGCCCCGCAGATACGCAGTATTTT.